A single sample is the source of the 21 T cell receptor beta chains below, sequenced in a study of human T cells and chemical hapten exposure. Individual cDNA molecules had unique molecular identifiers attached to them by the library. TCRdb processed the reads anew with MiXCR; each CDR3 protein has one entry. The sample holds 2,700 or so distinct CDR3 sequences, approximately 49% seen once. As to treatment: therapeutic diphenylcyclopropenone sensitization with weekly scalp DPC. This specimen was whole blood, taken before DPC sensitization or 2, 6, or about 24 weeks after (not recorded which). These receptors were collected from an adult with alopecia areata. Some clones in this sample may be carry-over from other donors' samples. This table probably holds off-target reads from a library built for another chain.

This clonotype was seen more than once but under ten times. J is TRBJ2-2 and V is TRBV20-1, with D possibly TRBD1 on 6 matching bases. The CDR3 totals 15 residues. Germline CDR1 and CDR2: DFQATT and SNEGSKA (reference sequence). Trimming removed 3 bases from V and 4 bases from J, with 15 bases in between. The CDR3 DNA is TGCAGTGCTAGTAAACAGGGCCAAATCACCGGGGAGCTGTTTTTT. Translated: CSASKQGQITGELFF.

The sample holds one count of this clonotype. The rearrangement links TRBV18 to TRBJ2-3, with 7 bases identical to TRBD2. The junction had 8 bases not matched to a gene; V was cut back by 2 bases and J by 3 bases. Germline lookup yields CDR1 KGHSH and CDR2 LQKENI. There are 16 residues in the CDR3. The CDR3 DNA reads TGTGCCAGCTCACCAAATGGCGGGAGAGGGACAGATACGCAGTATTTT. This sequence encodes CASSPNGGRGTDTQYF.

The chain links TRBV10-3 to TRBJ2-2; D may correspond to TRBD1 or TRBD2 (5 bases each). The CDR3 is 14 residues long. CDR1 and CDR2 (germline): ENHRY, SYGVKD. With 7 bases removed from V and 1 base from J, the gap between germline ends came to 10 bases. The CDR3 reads CAIKRDENTGELFF. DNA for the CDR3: TGTGCCATCAAGAGGGACGAGAACACCGGGGAGCTGTTTTTT.

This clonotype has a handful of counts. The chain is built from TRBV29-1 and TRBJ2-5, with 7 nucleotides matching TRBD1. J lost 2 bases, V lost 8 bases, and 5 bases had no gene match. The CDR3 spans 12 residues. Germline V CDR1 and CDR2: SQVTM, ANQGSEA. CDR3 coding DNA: TGCAGCTTCGACAGGGTACAAGAGACCCAGTACTTC. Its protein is CSFDRVQETQYF.

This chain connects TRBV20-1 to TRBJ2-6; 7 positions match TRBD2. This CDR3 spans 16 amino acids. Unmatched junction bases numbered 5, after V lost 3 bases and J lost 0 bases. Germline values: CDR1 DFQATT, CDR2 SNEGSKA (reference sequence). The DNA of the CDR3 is TGCAGTGCTAGCTTAGCGGGCCTCTCTGGGGCCAACGTCCTGACTTTC. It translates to CSASLAGLSGANVLTF.

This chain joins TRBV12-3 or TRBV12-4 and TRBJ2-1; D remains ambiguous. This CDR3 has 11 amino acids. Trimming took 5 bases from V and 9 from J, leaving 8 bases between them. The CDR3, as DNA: TGTGCCAGCAGTCCCCCCGGTGAGCAGTTCTTC. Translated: CASSPPGEQFF.

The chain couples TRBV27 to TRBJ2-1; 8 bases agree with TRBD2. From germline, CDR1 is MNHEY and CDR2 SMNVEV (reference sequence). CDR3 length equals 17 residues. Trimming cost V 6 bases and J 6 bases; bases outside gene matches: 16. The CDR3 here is CASRPVFGPGGSNEQFF. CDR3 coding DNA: TGTGCCAGCAGACCCGTGTTTGGCCCGGGAGGGTCCAATGAGCAGTTCTTC.

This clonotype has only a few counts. CDR3 loop: CASSPPVGSTDTQYF. CDR3 in DNA: TGTGCCAGCTCACCTCCCGTGGGATCCACAGATACGCAGTATTTT. V usage is TRBV18 and J usage is TRBJ2-3; D remains ambiguous. The CDR3 spans 15 residues. The V gene lost 3 bases and the J gene lost 2 bases, with 12 bases spanning the gap. Germline lookup yields CDR1 KGHSH and CDR2 LQKENI.

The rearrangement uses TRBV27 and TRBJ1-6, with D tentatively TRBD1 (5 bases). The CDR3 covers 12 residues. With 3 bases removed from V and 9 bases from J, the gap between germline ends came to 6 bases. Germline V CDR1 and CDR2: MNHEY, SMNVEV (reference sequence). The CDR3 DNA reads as TGTGCCAGCAGTTTGAGGGGTTCACCCCTCCACTTT. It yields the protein CASSLRGSPLHF.

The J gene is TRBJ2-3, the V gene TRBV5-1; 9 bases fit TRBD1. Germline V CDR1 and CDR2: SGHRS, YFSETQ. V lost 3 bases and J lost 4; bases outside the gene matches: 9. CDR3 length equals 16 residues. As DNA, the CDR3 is TGCGCCAGCAGCTCGAAACAGGGGGCTGGGGCAGATACGCAGTATTTT. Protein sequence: CASSSKQGAGADTQYF.

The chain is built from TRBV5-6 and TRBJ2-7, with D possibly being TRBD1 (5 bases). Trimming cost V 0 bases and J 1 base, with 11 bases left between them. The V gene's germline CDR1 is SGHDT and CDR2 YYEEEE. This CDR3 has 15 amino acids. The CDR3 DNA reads TGTGCCAGCAGCTTGGGCAGGGTATTTTCCTACGAGCAGTACTTC. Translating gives CASSLGRVFSYEQYF.

CDR3 coding DNA: TGTGCCAGCAGCCGCCGGGACAGCCTATACCAAGAGACCCAGTACTTC. Translating gives CASSRRDSLYQETQYF. This sequence joins TRBV11-2 and TRBJ2-5; 7 positions match TRBD1. CDR3 length equals 16 residues. Trimming at V came to 5 bases and at J to 0 bases, leaving 9 bases not matched to a gene. Germline V gene data show CDR1 as SGHAT and CDR2 as FQNNGV.

The CDR3 here is CASSSYRDIGTDTQYF. CDR3 nucleotides: TGTGCCAGCAGTTCTTACCGGGACATCGGCACAGATACGCAGTATTTT. The rearrangement uses TRBV12-3 or TRBV12-4 and TRBJ2-3; D might be TRBD1 (6 bases). The CDR3 totals 16 residues. Between the trimmed V and J ends, which lost 4 bases and 1 base, there was a span of 15 bases.

DNA of the CDR3: TGTGCCAGCAGCCCCCCGGTCGGGGGGCTACAGACCCAGTACTTC. It yields the protein CASSPPVGGLQTQYF. V usage is TRBV5-4 and J usage is TRBJ2-5; D is possibly TRBD2 (7 bases). Trimming cost V 4 bases and J 6 bases, with 19 bases left between them. Germline loops: CDR1 SGHNT, CDR2 YYREEE (reference sequence). The CDR3 totals 15 residues.

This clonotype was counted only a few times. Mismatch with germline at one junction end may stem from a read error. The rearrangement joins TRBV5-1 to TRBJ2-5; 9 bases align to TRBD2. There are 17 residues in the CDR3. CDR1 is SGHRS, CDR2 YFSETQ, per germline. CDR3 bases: TGCGCCAGCAGGAGGATCGGACTAGCGCCGTACCAGGAGACCCAGTACTTC. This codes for CASRRIGLAPYQETQYF.

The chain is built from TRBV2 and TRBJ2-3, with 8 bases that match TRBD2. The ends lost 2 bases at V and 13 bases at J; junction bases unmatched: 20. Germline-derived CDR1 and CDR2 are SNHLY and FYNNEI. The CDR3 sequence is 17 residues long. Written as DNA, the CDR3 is TGTGCCAGCAGTGAAATCTATGCGGGAGGAACTCCCCTGTTGGAGTATTTT. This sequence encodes CASSEIYAGGTPLLEYF.

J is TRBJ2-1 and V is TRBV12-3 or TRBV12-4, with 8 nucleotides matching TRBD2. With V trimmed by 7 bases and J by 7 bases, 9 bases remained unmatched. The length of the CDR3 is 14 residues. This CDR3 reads CASIRGGLKNEQFF. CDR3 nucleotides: TGTGCCAGCATCCGGGGGGGACTAAAGAATGAGCAGTTCTTC.

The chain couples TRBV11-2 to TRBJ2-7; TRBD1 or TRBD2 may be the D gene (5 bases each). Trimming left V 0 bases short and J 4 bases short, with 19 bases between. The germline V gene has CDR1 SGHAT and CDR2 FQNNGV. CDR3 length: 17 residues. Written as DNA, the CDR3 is TGTGCCAGCAGCTTAGAGGGAGAGGGCATGGGGCTTTACGAGCAGTACGTC. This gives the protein CASSLEGEGMGLYEQYV.

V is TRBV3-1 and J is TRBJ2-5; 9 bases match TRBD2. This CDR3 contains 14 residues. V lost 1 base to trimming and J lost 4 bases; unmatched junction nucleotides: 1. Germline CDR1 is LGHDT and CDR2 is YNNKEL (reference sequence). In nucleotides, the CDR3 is TGTGCCAGCAGCCAAGTACTAGCGGGAGAGACCCAGTACTTC. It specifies CASSQVLAGETQYF.

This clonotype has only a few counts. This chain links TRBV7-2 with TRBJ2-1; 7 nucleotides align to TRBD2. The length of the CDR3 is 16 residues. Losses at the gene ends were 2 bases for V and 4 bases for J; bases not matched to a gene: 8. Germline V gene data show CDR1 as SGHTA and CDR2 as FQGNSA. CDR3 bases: TGTGCCAGCAGCTTAAAGGGTCTAGCGGAGTACAATGAGCAGTTCTTC. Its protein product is CASSLKGLAEYNEQFF.

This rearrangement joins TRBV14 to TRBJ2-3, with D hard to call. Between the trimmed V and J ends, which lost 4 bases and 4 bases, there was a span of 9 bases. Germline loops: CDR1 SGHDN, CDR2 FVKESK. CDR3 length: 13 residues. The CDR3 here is CASSPFTSDTQYF. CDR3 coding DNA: TGTGCCAGCAGCCCATTTACCTCAGATACGCAGTATTTT.